One sample yielded the 23 T cell receptor beta chains listed below, sequenced in a study of OX40 agonist ivuxolimab in advanced cancers. Clones were read by immunoSEQ multiplex PCR, and TCRdb kept only the in-frame ones, dropping some. The data hold fewer than 40,000 clones, with 60% to 80% observed a single time. Source: CD4+ or CD8+ T cells sorted from blood, taken in a trial of the OX40 agonist ivuxolimab. The receptors derive from an adult with an advanced solid tumor such as melanoma, head and neck, liver or kidney cancer.

The chain joins TRBV2 to TRBJ2-4; D is unclear. Looked up from germline, CDR1 is SNHLY and CDR2 is FYNNEI. V lost 5 bases, J lost 5 bases, and 13 bases lay in between. The CDR3 is 14 residues long. CDR3 DNA: TGTGCCAGCAGTTATTTCGCAGGAGAAAACATTCAGTACTTC. This sequence encodes CASSYFAGENIQYF. Together with reference TRBV2 and TRBJ2-4, the CDR3 gives the full variable domain: EPEVTQTPSHQVTQMGQEVILRCVPISNHLYFYWYRQILGQKVEFLVSFYNNEISEKSEIFDDQFSVERPDGSNFTLKIRSTKLEDSAMYFCASSYFAGENIQYFGAGTRLSVL.

The chain has TRBV7-2 and TRBJ1-6; the D gene is possibly TRBD1 (5 bases). Germline lookup yields CDR1 SGHTA and CDR2 FQGNSA. The CDR3 consists of 15 residues. The ends were cut back, 4 bases at V and 7 bases at J, with 14 bases in the middle. The CDR3 DNA reads TGTGCCAGCAGCTCCGGGACGCGACGAAATTCACCCCTCCACTTT. Translated, it gives CASSSGTRRNSPLHF.

The chain uses TRBV30 and TRBJ2-3; the D call may be TRBD1 or TRBD2 (7 bases each). The germline V and J ends were trimmed by 3 bases and 4 bases, with 11 bases remaining between them. Germline CDR1 is GTSNPN and CDR2 is SVGIG (reference sequence). This CDR3 spans 13 amino acids. In DNA, the CDR3 is TGTGCCTGGAGGACAGGGAGGGCAGATACGCAGTATTTT. Translated: CAWRTGRADTQYF.

The chain joins TRBV9 to TRBJ2-5; either TRBD1 or TRBD2 may fit D (5 bases each). The V and J ends lost 4 bases and 4 bases respectively, with 17 bases between them. CDR3 length: 15 amino acids. Germline values: CDR1 SGDLS, CDR2 YYNGEE. CDR3 sequence: CASSTGTALGETQYF. CDR3 DNA sequence: TGTGCCAGCAGCACCGGGACGGCCTTGGGAGAGACCCAGTACTTC.

This clone was observed many times. This chain connects TRBV10-3 to TRBJ2-7, with D uncertain. CDR3 length equals 12 residues. Trimming pared 4 bases from V and 3 bases from J, leaving 7 bases between. CDR1 is ENHRY, CDR2 SYGVKD, per germline. The CDR3 region has the DNA TGTGCCATCAGTGGTGGGAACTACGAGCAGTACTTC. Residues: CAISGGNYEQYF.

The chain recombines TRBV30 with TRBJ1-2, with D perhaps TRBD1 (5 bases). V was clipped by 1 base and J by 8 bases, with 17 bases between them. Per the germline V gene, CDR1 is GTSNPN and CDR2 is SVGIG (reference sequence). The CDR3 length is 14 residues. DNA of the CDR3: TGTGCCTGGAGTGCCGGACATAATCCGCGAGGCTACACCTTC. It encodes CAWSAGHNPRGYTF.

Points on this clone: The DNA is left out, because the CDR3 cannot be placed on it with certainty; the CDR3 is given as TCRdb lists it. This chain joins TRBV21-1 and TRBJ1-3. TRBV21-1 is termed a pseudogene. The CDR3 spans 15 residues, counting both ends. Here the CDR3 reads CASSKDWGSGNTIYF.

The chain links TRBV4-1 to TRBJ2-1; 9 bases line up with TRBD2. The V gene end was trimmed by 0 bases and the J gene end by 4 bases; junction bases not matched to a gene: 10. The CDR3 sequence is 18 residues long. Germline V gene lookup returns CDR1 MGHRA and CDR2 YSYEKL. CDR3 region: CASSQEQAGGPLYNEQFF. In DNA, the CDR3 is TGCGCCAGCAGCCAAGAACAGGCGGGGGGGCCCCTTTACAATGAGCAGTTCTTC.

This clone was observed a few times. J is TRBJ1-2 and V is TRBV2, with 8 bases matching TRBD1. The CDR3 has 15 residues. Looked up from germline, CDR1 is SNHLY and CDR2 is FYNNEI. The V segment lost 6 bases and the J segment 0 bases; nucleotides outside the gene matches: 6. The CDR3 here is CASRDRVLTNYGYTF. The CDR3 DNA reads TGTGCCAGCAGGGACAGGGTTCTCACTAACTATGGCTACACCTTC.

This chain links TRBV11-2 with TRBJ2-1; possibly TRBD1 for D (6 bases). Trimming shortened V by 6 bases and J by 10 bases, and 13 bases separated the two germline ends. CDR1 and CDR2 from the germline V gene are SGHAT and FQNNGV. The CDR3 covers 12 residues. The DNA of the CDR3 is TGTGCCAGCAGTTTCCCGAGGGGGGAGCAGTTCTTC. Protein sequence: CASSFPRGEQFF.

The genes are TRBV18 and TRBJ1-1; the D is unclear. Germline values: CDR1 KGHSH, CDR2 LQKENI. Trimming removed 5 bases at V and 3 bases at J, with 16 bases between. The CDR3 is made up of 15 amino acids. CDR3 nucleotides: TGTGCCAGCTCAACATTAAAAGGACCCGACACTGAAGCTTTCTTT. This translates into CASSTLKGPDTEAFF.

This chain uses TRBV6-5 with TRBJ2-1; 11 positions agree with TRBD1. Per germline, CDR1 MNHEY and CDR2 SVGAGI. The CDR3 runs to 14 residues. CDR3 nucleotides: TGTGCTGCGGGGGGGACAGGGGGCTACAATGAGCAGTTCTTC. It yields the protein CAAGGTGGYNEQFF.

The chain combines TRBV6-1 with TRBJ2-3; D unresolved. V lost 10 bases to trimming and J lost 2 bases, with 19 bases between them. The CDR3 covers 15 residues. The germline V gene has CDR1 MNHNS and CDR2 SASEGT. The CDR3 sequence is CATQKERQSTDTQYF. Written as DNA, the CDR3 is TGTGCCACCCAAAAAGAGAGGCAGTCCACAGATACGCAGTATTTT.

The chain has TRBV30 and TRBJ1-3; possible D gene TRBD1, 5 bases. CDR3 size: 15 residues. Deletions cut 0 bases from V and 0 bases from J, with 9 bases between. The germline V gene has CDR1 GTSNPN and CDR2 SVGIG (reference sequence). The CDR3 is CAWSVTGYSGNTIYF. CDR3 sequence (DNA): TGTGCCTGGAGTGTAACAGGCTACTCTGGAAACACCATATATTTT.

This clone was recorded only once. Here the CDR3 reads CASSLEPGATYEQYF. In DNA form, the CDR3 reads TGCGCCAGCAGCTTGGAGCCAGGGGCGACCTACGAGCAGTACTTC. The chain couples TRBV5-1 to TRBJ2-7; D is perhaps TRBD1 (6 bases). This CDR3 spans 15 amino acids. V was cut by 0 bases and J by 2 bases, with 12 bases left in between. The germline gives CDR1 SGHRS, CDR2 YFSETQ.

The genes are TRBV11-2 and TRBJ2-1; 8 nucleotides line up with TRBD2. Unmatched junction bases numbered 14, after V lost 6 bases and J lost 10 bases. This CDR3 is 15 amino acids long. CDR1 and CDR2 from the germline V gene are SGHAT and FQNNGV. CDR3 sequence reads: CASSFSGAGQGEQFF. For the CDR3, the DNA is TGTGCCAGCAGTTTTAGCGGGGCAGGGCAGGGAGAGCAGTTCTTC. The entire variable domain, with the rest obtained from reference TRBV11-2 and TRBJ2-1, is as follows: EAGVAQSPRYKIIEKRQSVAFWCNPISGHATLYWYQQILGQGPKLLIQFQNNGVVDDSQLPKDRFSAERLKGVDSTLKIQPAKLEDSAVYLCASSFSGAGQGEQFFGPGTRLTVL.

The chain has TRBV7-2 and TRBJ2-5, with D possibly being TRBD2 (6 bases). CDR3 length: 13 residues. The germline V gene encodes CDR1 SGHTA and CDR2 FQGNSA. The germline V and J ends were trimmed by 5 bases and 7 bases, with 14 bases remaining between them. The chain's CDR3 is CASSADWGGTQYF. The CDR3 coding sequence is TGTGCCAGCAGCGCGGACTGGGGAGGGACCCAGTACTTC. Together with reference TRBV7-2 and TRBJ2-5, the CDR3 gives the full variable domain: GAGVSQSPSNKVTEKGKDVELRCDPISGHTALYWYRQSLGQGLEFLIYFQGNSAPDKSGLPSDRFSAERTGGSVSTLTIQRTQQEDSAVYLCASSADWGGTQYFGPGTRLLVL.

The V and J genes are TRBV12-5 and TRBJ2-3; 7 nucleotides agree with TRBD2. V trimming: 5 bases; J trimming: 2 bases; junction bases outside the gene matches: 4. This CDR3 has 14 amino acids. CDR1 and CDR2 from the germline V gene are LGHNT and FRNRAP. The CDR3 protein is CASGRGTNTDTQYF. The CDR3 region has the DNA TGTGCTAGTGGTCGCGGGACTAACACAGATACGCAGTATTTT.

The rearrangement joins TRBV19 to TRBJ1-4; D gene unclear. Germline values: CDR1 LNHDA, CDR2 SQIVND (reference sequence). The CDR3 consists of 14 residues. Trimming shortened V by 2 bases and J by 5 bases, and 9 bases separated the two germline ends. The CDR3 region is CASSIYLQNEKLFF. The CDR3 nucleotides read TGTGCCAGTAGTATATATCTCCAGAATGAAAAACTGTTTTTT.

J is TRBJ2-3 and V is TRBV4-1; D unresolved. V lost 0 bases, J lost 0 bases, and 13 bases lay in between. This CDR3 region has 17 residues. CDR1 and CDR2 from the germline V gene are MGHRA and YSYEKL. CDR3 coding DNA: TGCGCCAGCAGCCAAGATCTGGGGTCAGATAGCACAGATACGCAGTATTTT. This gives the protein CASSQDLGSDSTDTQYF.

This clone was observed a handful of times. The chain recombines TRBV6-6 with TRBJ1-2; TRBD1 aligns across 8 bases. The CDR3 runs 16 residues. CDR1 is MNHNY, CDR2 SVGAGI, per germline (reference sequence). V shed 6 bases, J shed 6 bases, and the junction held 15 bases outside the gene matches. The chain's CDR3 is CASSQRNRGVGNGYTF. CDR3 bases: TGTGCCAGCAGCCAAAGGAACAGGGGGGTTGGGAATGGCTACACCTTC.

This chain uses TRBV9 with TRBJ2-5; D is possibly TRBD2 (6 bases). The V and J ends lost 0 bases and 7 bases respectively, with 10 bases between them. The CDR3 loop spans 13 amino acids. Germline CDR1 is SGDLS and CDR2 is YYNGEE. The CDR3 coding sequence is TGTGCCAGCAGCGTAGGCCTGGGGGGGACCCAGTACTTC. It is translated as CASSVGLGGTQYF.

In DNA form, the CDR3 reads TGTGCCAGCAGTGAAGGGTGGGAGCGGGGGGGCCAAGAGACCCAGTACTTC. As protein: CASSEGWERGGQETQYF. This chain joins TRBV6-1 and TRBJ2-5; 10 nucleotides line up with TRBD2. Germline values: CDR1 MNHNS, CDR2 SASEGT. V trimming: 1 base; J trimming: 1 base; junction bases outside the gene matches: 6. The CDR3 has 17 amino acids.